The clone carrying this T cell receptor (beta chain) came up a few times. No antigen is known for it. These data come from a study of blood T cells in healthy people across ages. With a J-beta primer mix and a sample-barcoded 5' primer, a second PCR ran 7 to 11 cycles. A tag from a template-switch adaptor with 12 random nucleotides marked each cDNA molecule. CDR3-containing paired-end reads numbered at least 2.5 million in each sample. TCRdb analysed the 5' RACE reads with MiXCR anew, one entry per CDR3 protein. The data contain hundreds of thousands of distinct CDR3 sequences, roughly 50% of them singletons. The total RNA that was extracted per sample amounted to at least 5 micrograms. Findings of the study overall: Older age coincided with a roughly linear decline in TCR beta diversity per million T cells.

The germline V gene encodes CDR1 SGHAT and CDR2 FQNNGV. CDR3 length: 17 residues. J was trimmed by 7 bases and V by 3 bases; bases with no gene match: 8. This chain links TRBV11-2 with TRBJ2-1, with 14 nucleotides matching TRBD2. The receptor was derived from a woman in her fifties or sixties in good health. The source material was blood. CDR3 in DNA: TGTGCCAGCAGCTTCGGACTAGCGGGAGGTGGAAGGAATGAGCAGTTCTTC. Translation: CASSFGLAGGGRNEQFF.